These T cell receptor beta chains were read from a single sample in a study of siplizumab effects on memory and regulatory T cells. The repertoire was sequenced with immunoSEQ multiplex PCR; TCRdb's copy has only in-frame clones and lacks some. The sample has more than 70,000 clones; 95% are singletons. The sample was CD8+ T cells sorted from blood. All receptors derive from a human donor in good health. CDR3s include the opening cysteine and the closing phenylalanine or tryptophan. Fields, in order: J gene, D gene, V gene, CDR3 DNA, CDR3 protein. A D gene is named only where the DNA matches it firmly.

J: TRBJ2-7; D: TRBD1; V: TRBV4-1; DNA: TGCGCCAGCAGCCAAGTACCAGGGGGCTCCTACGAGCAGTACTTC; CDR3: CASSQVPGGSYEQYF
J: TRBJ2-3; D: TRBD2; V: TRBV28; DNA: TGTGCCAGCCATATTTTACCGGGACTAGCGGGAGCACCTACGAGCACAGATACGCAGTATTTT; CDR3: CASHILPGLAGAPTSTDTQYF
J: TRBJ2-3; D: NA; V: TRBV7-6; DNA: TGTGCCAGCAGCTCCAGGGCGAGACGCGATACGCAGTATTTT; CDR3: CASSSRARRDTQYF
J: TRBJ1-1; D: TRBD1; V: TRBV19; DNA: TGTGCCAGTAAGGTGGTTATAGGGGGCAGCACTGAAGCTTTCTTT; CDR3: CASKVVIGGSTEAFF
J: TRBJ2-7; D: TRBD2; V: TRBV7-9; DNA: TGTGCCAGCAGCCCCACTAGCGGGGGGAACTCCTACGAGCAGTACTTC; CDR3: CASSPTSGGNSYEQYF
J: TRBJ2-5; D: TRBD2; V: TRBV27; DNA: TGTGCCAGCAGTTTATCCCCCAGCGGGGTTTCAGAGACCCAGTACTTC; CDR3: CASSLSPSGVSETQYF
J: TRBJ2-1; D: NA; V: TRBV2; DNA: TGTGCCAGCACCTACAGTAGCTCCTACAATGAGCAGTTCTTC; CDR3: CASTYSSSYNEQFF
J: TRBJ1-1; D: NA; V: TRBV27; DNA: TGTGCCAGCAGTGCACAGTACGGGGACACTGAAGCTTTCTTT; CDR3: CASSAQYGDTEAFF
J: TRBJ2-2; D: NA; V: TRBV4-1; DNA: TGCGCCAGCAGCCAAGACAAGCGGGCCCCGAACACCGGGGAGCTGTTTTTT; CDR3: CASSQDKRAPNTGELFF
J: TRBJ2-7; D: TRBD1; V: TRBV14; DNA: TGTGCCAGCAGAAAATCGGACAGGCAAACTACCTACGAGCAGTACTTC; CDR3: CASRKSDRQTTYEQYF
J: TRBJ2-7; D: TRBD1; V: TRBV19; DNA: TGTGCCAGTAGTATTGGAGACAGGGGTTACGAGCAGTACTTC; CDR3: CASSIGDRGYEQYF
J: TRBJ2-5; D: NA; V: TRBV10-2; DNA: TGCGCCACCTGGGACAACCAAGAGACCCAGTACTTC; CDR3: CATWDNQETQYF
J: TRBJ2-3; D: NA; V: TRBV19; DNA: TGTGCCAGTAGTATAGGGAGCGGTGATACAGATACGCAGTATTTT; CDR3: CASSIGSGDTDTQYF
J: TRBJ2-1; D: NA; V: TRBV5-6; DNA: TGTGCCAGCAGCCAGGACAATGAGCAGTTCTTC; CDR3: CASSQDNEQFF
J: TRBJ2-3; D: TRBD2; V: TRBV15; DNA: TGTGCCACCAGCAGAGTCCCCGGGACTAGCGGGAGGGCCGCCACAGATACGCAGTATTTT; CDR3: CATSRVPGTSGRAATDTQYF
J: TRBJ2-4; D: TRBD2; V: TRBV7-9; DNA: TGTGCCAGCAGCATACGCCTAGCGGCCCCCGCCGACGCCAAAAACATTCAGTACTTC; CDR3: CASSIRLAAPADAKNIQYF
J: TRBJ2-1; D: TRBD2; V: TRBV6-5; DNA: TGTGCCAGCAGTTTCACGGGACTAGCGAGGGATGAGCAGTTCTTC; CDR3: CASSFTGLARDEQFF
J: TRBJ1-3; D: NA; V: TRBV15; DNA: TGTGCCACCAGCAGTTCCAGAATGGGACCGTCTACTGGAAACACCATATATTTT; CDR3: CATSSSRMGPSTGNTIYF
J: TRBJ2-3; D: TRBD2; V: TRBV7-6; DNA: TGTGCCAGCAGCATACTAGCGGGGAGCACAGATACGCAGTATTTT; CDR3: CASSILAGSTDTQYF
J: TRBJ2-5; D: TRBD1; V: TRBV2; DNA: TGTGCCAGCTGGGTAGAGGGGGCAAGAGGGACCCAGTACTTC; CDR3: CASWVEGARGTQYF
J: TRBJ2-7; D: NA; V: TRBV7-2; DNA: TGTGCCAGCAGCTTCATTTCCGACTCCTACGAGCAGTACTTC; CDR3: CASSFISDSYEQYF
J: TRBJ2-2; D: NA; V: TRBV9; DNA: TGTGCCAGCAGCGTAGGGGGGTTGCACGGGGAGCTGTTTTTT; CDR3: CASSVGGLHGELFF
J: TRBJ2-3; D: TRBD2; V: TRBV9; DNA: TGTGCCAGCAGCCTTAGCGGGAGTCCGGCAGATACGCAGTATTTT; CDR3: CASSLSGSPADTQYF